This TCR beta chain was profiled in a study of breast tumors, draining lymph nodes, adjacent tissues. This clonotype was detected ten times or more. Using its own MiXCR run on the multiplex PCR reads, TCRdb lists one record per CDR3 protein. The sample carries more than 100,000 distinct CDR3 sequences, around 22% recorded once. Breast cancer patients provided tissue from their axillary draining lymph nodes. The source of this sequence is a female donor with breast cancer. Some clones in this sample may be carry-over from other donors' samples. Sequencing used axillary lymph node tissue.

In DNA, the CDR3 is TGTGCCAGCAGCTCGGGCGGGACAACTAATGAAAAACTGTTTTTT. It codes for CASSSGGTTNEKLFF. The rearrangement joins TRBV5-5 to TRBJ1-4; D is unclear. Per germline, CDR1 SGHKS and CDR2 YYEKEE (reference sequence). There are 15 residues in the CDR3. Trimming cost V 3 bases and J 0 bases, with 9 bases left between them. Variable domain in full (rest from reference TRBV5-5 and TRBJ1-4): DAGVTQSPTHLIKTRGQQVTLRCSPISGHKSVSWYQQVLGQGPQFIFQYYEKEERGRGNFPDRFSARQFPNYSSELNVNALLLGDSALYLCASSSGGTTNEKLFFGSGTQLSVL.